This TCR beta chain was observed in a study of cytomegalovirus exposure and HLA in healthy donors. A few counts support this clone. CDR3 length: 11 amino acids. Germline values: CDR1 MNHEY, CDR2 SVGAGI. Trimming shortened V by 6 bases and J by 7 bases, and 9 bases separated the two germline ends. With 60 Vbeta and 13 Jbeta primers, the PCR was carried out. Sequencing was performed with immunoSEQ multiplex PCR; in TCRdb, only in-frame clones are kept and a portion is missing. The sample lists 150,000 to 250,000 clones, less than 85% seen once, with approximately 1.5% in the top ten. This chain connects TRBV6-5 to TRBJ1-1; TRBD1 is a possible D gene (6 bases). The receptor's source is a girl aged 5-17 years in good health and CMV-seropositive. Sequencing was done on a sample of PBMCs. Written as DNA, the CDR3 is TGTGCCAGCAGAGAAGGGGGTGAAGCTTTCTTT. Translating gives CASREGGEAFF.